This T cell receptor (beta chain) came from a study of blood T cell repertoires in COVID-19. Individuals drawn from approximately 22 US areas were about 18 to 95 years old. Per the original methods: Amplification of reference gene primers was used by the study to estimate nucleated cell counts. TCRdb's table, derived via immunoSEQ multiplex PCR, lists solely in-frame clones and lacks some. The DNA gave D and trimming, while V, J and clone size come from that table. Of a few hundred thousand clones listed, about nine tenths are singletons. This clonotype was sampled from a young man with acute COVID-19. Sequencing was carried out using PBMCs or T cells enriched from blood (not recorded which).

The CDR3 sequence: CASSLIRWAGGDGYTF. The CDR3 DNA sequence: TGTGCCAGCAGCTTGATTCGTTGGGCAGGGGGCGATGGCTACACCTTC. V gene TRBV5-4 combines with J gene TRBJ1-2; 8 nucleotides agree with TRBD1. Germline V gene sequence: CDR1 SGHNT, CDR2 YYREEE (reference sequence). The CDR3 has 16 amino acids. Unmatched junction bases numbered 11, after V lost 1 base and J lost 6 bases.